Below, one T cell receptor (beta chain) is given with its context. The data belong to a study of blood T cell repertoires in COVID-19. Authors' processing steps: Estimated nucleated cell counts came from reference gene primer amplification. Assay: immunoSEQ multiplex PCR; the TCRdb copy retains only in-frame clones and omits some. D and trimming were read from the DNA, whereas the V and J calls and clone size are those reported in that table. The profile shows 35,000 to 55,000 clones, roughly 89% of them singletons. Per the germline V gene, CDR1 is SNHLY and CDR2 is FYNNEI. Trimming at V came to 6 bases and at J to 0 bases, leaving 11 bases not matched to a gene. The length of the CDR3 is 17 residues.

The rearrangement links TRBV2 to TRBJ2-1; the match to TRBD2 covers 7 bases. Sequences were obtained from peripheral blood. This TCR was sampled from a man in his fifties or sixties with active COVID-19. The DNA of the CDR3 is TGTGCCAGCAGGGCGGGGGTGAAGGGAAGCTCCTACAATGAGCAGTTCTTC. Translation: CASRAGVKGSSYNEQFF.